The 12 T cell receptor beta chains given below trace back to one sample, sequenced in a study of immune heterogeneity within non-small cell lung tumors. TCR beta CDR3 was amplified by multiplex PCR, first round approximately 10 cycles, 32 V and 13 J primers. Each CDR3 protein gets one entry after TCRdb re-called the multiplex PCR reads with MiXCR. This sample carries some 11,000 distinct CDR3 sequences, roughly 30% of them seen once, and the ten largest clones take roughly 23%. Each sample used 600 to 750 ng of genomic DNA from bulk tumor tissue. In surgery, several biopsies were collected from each primary tumor at widely spaced sites. Patients underwent curative surgery for non-small cell lung cancer (untreated and newly diagnosed). Specimen: lung tumor tissue. These receptors were taken from a woman between 50 and 59 years old with non-small cell lung cancer.

This clonotype appeared a few times. The chain is built from TRBV3-1 and TRBJ2-4; D unclear. V was cut by 4 bases and J by 5 bases, with 12 bases left in between. CDR1 and CDR2 (germline): LGHDT, YNNKEL (reference sequence). The CDR3 covers 14 residues. CDR3 amino acids: CASSPRALQNIQYF. The CDR3 nucleotides are TGTGCCAGCAGCCCCCGGGCATTGCAAAACATTCAGTACTTC.

This clonotype was observed at least ten times. The chain couples TRBV5-1 to TRBJ2-1, with a weak D call TRBD2 (5 bases). This CDR3 comprises 15 residues. CDR1 and CDR2 from the germline V gene are SGHRS and YFSETQ. Trimming took 0 bases from V and 9 from J, leaving 16 bases between them. CDR3 residues: CASSLVGARISEQFF. CDR3 coding DNA: TGCGCCAGCAGCTTGGTGGGAGCGCGTATCAGTGAGCAGTTCTTC. Drawing the rest from reference TRBV5-1 and TRBJ2-1, the complete variable domain is KAGVTQTPRYLIKTRGQQVTLSCSPISGHRSVSWYQQTPGQGLQFLFEYFSETQRNKGNFPGRFSGRQFSNSRSEMNVSTLELGDSALYLCASSLVGARISEQFFGPGTRLTVL.

In nucleotides, the CDR3 is TGTGCCAGCAGCCCAAGGGCCTTCACGCCAAATCAGCCCCAGCATTTT. This encodes CASSPRAFTPNQPQHF. The chain couples TRBV7-8 to TRBJ1-5; D remains unclear. This CDR3 has 16 residues. The V end was cut by 5 bases, the J end by 4 bases, with 18 bases between. The germline V gene encodes CDR1 SGHVS and CDR2 FQNEAQ. Full variable domain (missing parts from reference TRBV7-8 and TRBJ1-5): GAGVSQSPRYKVAKRGQDVALRCDPISGHVSLFWYQQALGQGPEFLTYFQNEAQLDKSGLPSDRFFAERPEGSVSTLKIQRTQQEDSAVYLCASSPRAFTPNQPQHFGDGTRLSIL.

In its sample, this clonotype was seen many times. The V call is TRBV20-1, the J call TRBJ2-2; 12 bases map to TRBD2. CDR1 and CDR2 (germline): DFQATT, SNEGSKA (reference sequence). The CDR3 is made up of 16 amino acids. Unmatched junction bases numbered 6, after V lost 3 bases and J lost 4 bases. For the CDR3, the DNA is TGCAGTGCTAGCCGTACTAGCGGGAGGATCACCGGGGAGCTGTTTTTT. It encodes CSASRTSGRITGELFF.

This clonotype rates as medium-sized. V and J are TRBV7-6 and TRBJ1-6; D is unclear. V lost 5 bases to trimming and J lost 6 bases, with 11 bases between them. Germline CDR1 and CDR2: SGHVS and FNYEAQ. The CDR3 consists of 14 residues. The CDR3 DNA sequence: TGTGCCAGCAGCCTTAGCGGGCCTAATTCACCCCTCCACTTT. Protein sequence: CASSLSGPNSPLHF.

At least ten counts were recorded for this clonotype. The chain couples TRBV6-1 to TRBJ2-7; TRBD1 matches 7 bases. The CDR3 covers 16 residues. CDR1 and CDR2 (germline): MNHNS, SASEGT. The J segment lost 3 bases and the V segment lost 2 bases, leaving 10 bases of the junction unmatched. The DNA of the CDR3 is TGTGCCAGCAGTGAAAGGGAACAGGGGTTGTTCTACGAGCAGTACTTC. Translating it yields CASSEREQGLFYEQYF.

V and J are TRBV7-9 and TRBJ2-5; D is uncertain. The V end was cut by 0 bases, the J end by 0 bases, with 14 bases between. Looked up from germline, CDR1 is SEHNR and CDR2 is FQNEAQ (reference sequence). This CDR3 has 17 residues. The CDR3 spells CASSLASRGSYQETQYF. DNA for the CDR3: TGTGCCAGCAGCTTAGCCTCCAGAGGCTCGTACCAAGAGACCCAGTACTTC.

Of note for this clonotype: With a much larger clone just one base away, this may be a read error. The chain has TRBV19 and TRBJ2-3; the D gene is possibly TRBD2 (5 bases). The CDR3 contains 15 residues. The V gene's germline CDR1 is LNHDA and CDR2 SQIVND (reference sequence). This CDR3 reads CSSQPRRESTDTQYF. Here the CDR3 DNA reads TGTTCCAGTCAGCCCCGACGGGAAAGCACAGATACGCAGTATTTT.

The V gene is TRBV20-1, the J gene TRBJ1-1; no clear D gene. The CDR3 length is 13 residues. Deletions cut 7 bases from V and 3 bases from J, with 15 bases between. The germline V gene encodes CDR1 DFQATT and CDR2 SNEGSKA (reference sequence). CDR3: CSGKWGRDTEAFF. Here the CDR3 DNA reads TGCAGTGGGAAATGGGGTAGGGACACTGAAGCTTTCTTT.

There are many counts of this clonotype. V usage is TRBV5-1 and J usage is TRBJ2-3; 7 bases line up with TRBD2. Germline assignment: CDR1 SGHRS and CDR2 YFSETQ. CDR3 length: 17 residues. V shed 4 bases and J 4 bases; nucleotides not matched to a gene: 15. The CDR3 bases are TGCGCCAGCAGCCAAAGGGGCGCAGCGGGGTTGGCAGATACGCAGTATTTT. Its protein product is CASSQRGAAGLADTQYF.

This clonotype has a count of ten or more. V is TRBV19 and J is TRBJ1-5, with a possible D match to TRBD1 (6 bases). Trimming cost V 8 bases and J 5 bases, with 16 bases left between them. The germline V gene has CDR1 LNHDA and CDR2 SQIVND (reference sequence). This CDR3 is 14 amino acids long. This chain's CDR3 is CASGVQGGYQPQHF. In DNA, the CDR3 is TGTGCCAGTGGGGTACAGGGAGGATATCAGCCCCAGCATTTT.

By frequency in the sample, this clonotype is medium-sized. This sequence joins TRBV11-3 and TRBJ1-2; D is uncertain. The germline gives CDR1 SGHNT, CDR2 YENEEA. The CDR3 has 16 amino acids. The V end was cut by 3 bases, the J end by 0 bases, with 14 bases between. CDR3 region: CASSLGGKRTNYGYTF. CDR3 DNA: TGTGCCAGCAGCTTGGGCGGAAAACGAACTAACTATGGCTACACCTTC.